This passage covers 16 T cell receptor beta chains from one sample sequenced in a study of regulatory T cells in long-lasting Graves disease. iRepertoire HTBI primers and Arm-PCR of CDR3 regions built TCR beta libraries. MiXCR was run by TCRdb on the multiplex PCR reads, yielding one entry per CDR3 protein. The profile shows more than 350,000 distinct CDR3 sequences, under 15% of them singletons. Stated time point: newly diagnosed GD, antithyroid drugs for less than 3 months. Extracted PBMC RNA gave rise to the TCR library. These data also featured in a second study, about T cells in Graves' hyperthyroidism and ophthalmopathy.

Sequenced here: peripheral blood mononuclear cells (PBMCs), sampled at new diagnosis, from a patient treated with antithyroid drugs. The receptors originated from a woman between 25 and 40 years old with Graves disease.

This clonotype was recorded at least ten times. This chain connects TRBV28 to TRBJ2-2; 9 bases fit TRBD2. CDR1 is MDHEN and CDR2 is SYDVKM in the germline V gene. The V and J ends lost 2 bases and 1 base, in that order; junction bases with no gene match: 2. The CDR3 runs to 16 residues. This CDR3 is CASSLTSGLNTGELFF. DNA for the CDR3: TGTGCCAGCAGTTTAACTAGCGGGCTGAACACCGGGGAGCTGTTTTTT.

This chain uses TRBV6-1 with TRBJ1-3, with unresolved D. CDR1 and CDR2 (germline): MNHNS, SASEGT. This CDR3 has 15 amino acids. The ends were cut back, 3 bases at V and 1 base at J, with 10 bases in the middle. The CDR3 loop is CASSDLFGSGNTIYF. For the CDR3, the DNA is TGTGCCAGCAGTGATCTCTTCGGGTCTGGAAACACCATATATTTT.

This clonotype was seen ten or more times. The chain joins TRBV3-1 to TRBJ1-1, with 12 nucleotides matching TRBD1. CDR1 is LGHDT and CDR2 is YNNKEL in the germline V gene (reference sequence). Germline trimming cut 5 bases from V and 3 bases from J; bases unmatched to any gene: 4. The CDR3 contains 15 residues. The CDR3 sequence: CASSAGDRGHTEAFF. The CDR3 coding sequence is TGTGCCAGCAGCGCCGGGGACAGGGGGCACACTGAAGCTTTCTTT.

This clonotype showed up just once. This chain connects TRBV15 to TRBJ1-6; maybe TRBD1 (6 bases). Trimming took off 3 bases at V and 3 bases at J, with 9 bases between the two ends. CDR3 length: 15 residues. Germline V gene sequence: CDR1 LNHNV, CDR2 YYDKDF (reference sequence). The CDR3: CATSSGQIYNSPLHF. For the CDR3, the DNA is TGTGCCACCAGCAGTGGACAGATCTATAATTCACCCCTCCACTTT.

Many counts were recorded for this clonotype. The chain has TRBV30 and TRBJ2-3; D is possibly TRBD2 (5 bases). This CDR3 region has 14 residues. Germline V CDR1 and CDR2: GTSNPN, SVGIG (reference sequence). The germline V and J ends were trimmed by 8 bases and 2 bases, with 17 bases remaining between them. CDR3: CAGAVQAITDTQYF. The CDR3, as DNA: TGTGCCGGAGCGGTGCAGGCAATCACAGATACGCAGTATTTT.

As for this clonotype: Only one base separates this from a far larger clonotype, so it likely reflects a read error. CDR3 bases: TGTGCCAGCAGCCTTCGACTAGCGGGAGGGCGGCGGTTATACGAGCAGTTCTTC. Translation: CASSLRLAGGRRLYEQFF. The gene calls are TRBV11-2 and TRBJ2-1; 14 nucleotides align to TRBD2. The CDR3 totals 18 residues. V shed 5 bases, J shed 10 bases, and the junction held 16 bases outside the gene matches. Germline V gene sequence: CDR1 SGHAT, CDR2 FQNNGV.

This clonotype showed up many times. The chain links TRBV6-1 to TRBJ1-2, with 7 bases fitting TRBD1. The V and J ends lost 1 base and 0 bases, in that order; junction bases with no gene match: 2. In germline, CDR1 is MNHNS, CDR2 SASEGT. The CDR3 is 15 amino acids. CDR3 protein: CASSEGTGANYGYTF. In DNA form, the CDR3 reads TGTGCCAGCAGTGAAGGGACAGGCGCTAACTATGGCTACACCTTC.

The CDR3 region is CASSPTGTGNEKLFF. The CDR3 region has the DNA TGCGCCAGCAGCCCGACCGGGACAGGAAATGAAAAACTGTTTTTT. V usage is TRBV5-1 and J usage is TRBJ1-4; TRBD1 matches 8 bases. Germline values: CDR1 SGHRS, CDR2 YFSETQ. CDR3 length: 15 amino acids. The junction had 7 bases not matched to a gene; V was cut back by 4 bases and J by 5 bases. The full variable domain, completed using reference TRBV5-1 and TRBJ1-4, is KAGVTQTPRYLIKTRGQQVTLSCSPISGHRSVSWYQQTPGQGLQFLFEYFSETQRNKGNFPGRFSGRQFSNSRSEMNVSTLELGDSALYLCASSPTGTGNEKLFFGSGTQLSVL.

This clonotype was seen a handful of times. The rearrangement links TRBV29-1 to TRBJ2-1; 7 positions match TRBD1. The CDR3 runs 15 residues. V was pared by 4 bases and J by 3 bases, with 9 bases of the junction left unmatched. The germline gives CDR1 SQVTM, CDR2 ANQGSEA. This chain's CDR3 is CSVGLGTAVYNEQFF. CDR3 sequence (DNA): TGCAGCGTTGGTCTAGGGACAGCGGTCTACAATGAGCAGTTCTTC.

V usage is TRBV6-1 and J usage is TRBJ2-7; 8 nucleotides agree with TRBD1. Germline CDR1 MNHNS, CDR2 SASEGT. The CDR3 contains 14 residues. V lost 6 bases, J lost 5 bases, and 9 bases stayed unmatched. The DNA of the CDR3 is TGTGCCAGCAGCAAAGGACAGGGTTTAGACGAGCAGTACTTC. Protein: CASSKGQGLDEQYF.

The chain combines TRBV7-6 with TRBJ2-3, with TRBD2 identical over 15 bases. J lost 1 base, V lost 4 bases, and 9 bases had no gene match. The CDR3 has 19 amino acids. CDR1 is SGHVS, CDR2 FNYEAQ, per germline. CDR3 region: CASSSRTSGREGGTDTQYF. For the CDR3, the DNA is TGTGCCAGCAGCTCCCGGACTAGCGGGAGGGAGGGGGGCACAGATACGCAGTATTTT.

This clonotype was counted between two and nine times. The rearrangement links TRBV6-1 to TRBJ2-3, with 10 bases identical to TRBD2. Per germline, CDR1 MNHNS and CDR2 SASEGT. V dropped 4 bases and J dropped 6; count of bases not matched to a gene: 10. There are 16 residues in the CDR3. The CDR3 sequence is CASSAIASGRADTQYF. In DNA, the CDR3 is TGTGCCAGCAGTGCGATAGCCAGCGGGAGGGCCGATACGCAGTATTTT.

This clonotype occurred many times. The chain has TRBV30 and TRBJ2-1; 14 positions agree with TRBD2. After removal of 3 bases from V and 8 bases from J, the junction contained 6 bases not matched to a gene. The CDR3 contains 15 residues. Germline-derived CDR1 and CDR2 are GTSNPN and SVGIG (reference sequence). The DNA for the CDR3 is TGTGCCTGGAGGCAGGGACTAGCGGGAGTCGATGAGCAGTTCTTC. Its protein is CAWRQGLAGVDEQFF.

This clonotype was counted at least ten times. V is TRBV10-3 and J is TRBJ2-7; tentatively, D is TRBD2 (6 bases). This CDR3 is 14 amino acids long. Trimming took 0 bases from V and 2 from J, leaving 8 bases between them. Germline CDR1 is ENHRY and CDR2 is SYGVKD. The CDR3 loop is CAISESRTTYEQYF. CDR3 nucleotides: TGTGCCATCAGTGAGTCGCGGACTACCTACGAGCAGTACTTC.

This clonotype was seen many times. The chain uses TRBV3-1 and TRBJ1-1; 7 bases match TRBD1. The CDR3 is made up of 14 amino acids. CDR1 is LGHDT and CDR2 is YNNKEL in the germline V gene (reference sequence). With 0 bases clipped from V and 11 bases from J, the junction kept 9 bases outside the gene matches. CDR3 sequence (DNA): TGTGCCAGCAGCCAAGAGGAGGGGGCGGTGCGGGCTTTCTTT. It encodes CASSQEEGAVRAFF.

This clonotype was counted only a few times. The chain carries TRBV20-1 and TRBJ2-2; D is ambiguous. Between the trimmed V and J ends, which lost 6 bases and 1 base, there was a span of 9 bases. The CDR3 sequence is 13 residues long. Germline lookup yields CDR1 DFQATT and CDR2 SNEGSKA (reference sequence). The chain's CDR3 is CSASPENTGELFF. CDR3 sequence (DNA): TGCAGTGCCAGCCCTGAGAACACCGGGGAGCTGTTTTTT.